This passage covers 23 T cell receptor beta chains from one sample sequenced in a study of regulatory T cells in long-lasting Graves disease. The TCR beta library used iRepertoire HTBI primers with Arm-PCR amplification of CDR3. Using its own MiXCR run on the multiplex PCR reads, TCRdb lists one record per CDR3 protein. The table lists a few hundred thousand distinct CDR3 sequences, about 15% of them singletons. As for time point: newly diagnosed GD, antithyroid drugs for less than 3 months. The TCR library was made from RNA that had been extracted from PBMCs in TRIzol. The same specimen was also included in a second study, on T cells in Graves' hyperthyroidism and ophthalmopathy.

The material was peripheral blood mononuclear cells (PBMCs), obtained at new diagnosis, from a patient treated with antithyroid drugs. The receptors derive from a woman aged 40-49 years with Graves disease.

This clonotype was counted a few times. This sequence joins TRBV19 and TRBJ2-7, with 8 bases lining up with TRBD2. The V segment lost 8 bases and the J segment 4 bases; nucleotides outside the gene matches: 10. The CDR3 runs 14 residues. Looked up from germline, CDR1 is LNHDA and CDR2 is SQIVND (reference sequence). Written as DNA, the CDR3 is TGTGCCAGTTCGGGAGGGCTTCGGGCTTACGAGCAGTACTTC. Translated, it gives CASSGGLRAYEQYF.

This clonotype was counted only a few times. A much larger clone differs from this one at a single base, so this may be a read error. This rearrangement joins TRBV7-8 to TRBJ2-2; D not certain. Per germline, CDR1 SGHVS and CDR2 FQNEAQ. The CDR3 has 15 amino acids. Trimming cost V 1 base and J 0 bases, with 6 bases left between them. The CDR3 DNA sequence: TGTGCCAGCAGCTTAGACGGACCGAACACCGGGGAGCTGTTTTTT. Translation: CASSLDGPNTGELFF.

In this sample, this clonotype turned up many times. The chain joins TRBV30 to TRBJ2-1, with D maybe TRBD1 (8 bases). Trimming took 6 bases from V and 6 from J, leaving 12 bases between them. CDR3 length: 12 residues. The germline gives CDR1 GTSNPN, CDR2 SVGIG (reference sequence). DNA of the CDR3: TGTGCCTGCAACAGGGGGGGCAATGAGCAGTTCTTC. It is translated as CACNRGGNEQFF. The variable domain in full, completed from reference TRBV30 and TRBJ2-1, reads SQTIHQWPATLVQPVGSPLSLECTVEGTSNPNLYWYRQAAGRGLQLLFYSVGIGQISSEVPQNLSASRPQDRQFILSSKKLLLSDSGFYLCACNRGGNEQFFGPGTRLTVL.

Turning to this clonotype: Possible read error: a much larger clone is one base away. The chain uses TRBV19 and TRBJ1-1; tentatively, D is TRBD1 (5 bases). Trimming took 9 bases from V and 4 from J, leaving 21 bases between them. CDR1 and CDR2 from the germline V gene are LNHDA and SQIVND (reference sequence). The CDR3 is 15 amino acids. This CDR3 reads CASTLDTGLSTEAFF. The CDR3 bases are TGTGCCAGCACGTTGGACACGGGGTTGAGCACTGAAGCTTTCTTT.

This clonotype was detected ten times or more. This chain joins TRBV7-3 and TRBJ2-3, with 12 bases that match TRBD2. The germline V gene encodes CDR1 SGHTA and CDR2 FQGTGA. This CDR3 contains 19 residues. V lost 0 bases, J lost 0 bases, and 7 bases stayed unmatched. The CDR3 spells CASSLTFSGTSGSTDTQYF. CDR3 nucleotides: TGTGCCAGCAGCTTAACGTTTTCCGGGACTAGCGGGAGCACAGATACGCAGTATTTT.

Comment on this clonotype: A read error may explain this, as a much larger clone is one base away. The rearrangement uses TRBV12-3 or TRBV12-4 and TRBJ2-7; 8 positions match TRBD1. This CDR3 has 12 amino acids. V shed 7 bases and J 4 bases; nucleotides not matched to a gene: 3. The CDR3 loop is CASNTGGYEQYF. The CDR3 nucleotides read TGTGCCAGCAACACAGGGGGATACGAGCAGTACTTC.

This clonotype came up many times. The rearrangement uses TRBV6-2 or TRBV6-3 and TRBJ2-5; D is possibly TRBD1 (5 bases). The CDR3 runs to 14 residues. Germline V gives CDR1 MNHEY, CDR2 SVGEGT. V lost 5 bases to trimming and J lost 1 base, with 11 bases between them. DNA for the CDR3: TGTGCCAGCAGTACGAGAGACAGCCAAGAGACCCAGTACTTC. Its translation is CASSTRDSQETQYF.

In its sample, this clonotype was seen many times. V usage is TRBV11-3 and J usage is TRBJ2-3; D remains ambiguous. CDR3 size: 14 residues. The germline gives CDR1 SGHNT, CDR2 YENEEA. V was pared by 5 bases and J by 4 bases, with 13 bases between. CDR3 nucleotide sequence: TGTGCCAGCAGCCCCGGTGGCTCCCCAGATACGCAGTATTTT. Translated, it gives CASSPGGSPDTQYF.

This chain links TRBV7-6 with TRBJ2-2; TRBD1 aligns across 8 bases. J gave up 0 bases and V 2 bases, and 2 bases lay outside the gene matches. The CDR3 extends over 16 amino acids. The V gene's germline CDR1 is SGHVS and CDR2 FNYEAQ. The DNA for the CDR3 is TGTGCCAGCAGCTTAAGGGGACAGGCGAACACCGGGGAGCTGTTTTTT. The encoded protein is CASSLRGQANTGELFF. Supplemented by reference TRBV7-6 and TRBJ2-2, the full variable domain reads GAGVSQSPRYKVTKRGQDVALRCDPISGHVSLYWYRQALGQGPEFLTYFNYEAQQDKSGLPNDRFSAERPEGSISTLTIQRTEQRDSAMYRCASSLRGQANTGELFFGEGSRLTVL.

Notes on this clonotype: This could be a read error, since a much larger clone is one nucleotide away. The V and J genes are TRBV7-2 and TRBJ2-3; D is possibly TRBD2 (5 bases). Germline lookup yields CDR1 SGHTA and CDR2 FQGNSA. The V end was cut by 3 bases, the J end by 8 bases, with 15 bases between. The CDR3 spans 14 residues. CDR3 bases: TGTGCCAGCAGCTTTACAAGCGGTCCAGGTACGCAGTATTTT. Its translation is CASSFTSGPGTQYF.

The rearrangement uses TRBV15 and TRBJ1-1, with D possibly matching TRBD1 (6 bases). Germline CDR1 reads LNHNV; CDR2 reads YYDKDF (reference sequence). V was clipped by 6 bases and J by 7 bases, with 24 bases between them. The CDR3 has 16 amino acids. The CDR3 protein is CATRERGGGVVVEAFF. For the CDR3, the DNA is TGTGCCACCAGGGAGAGGGGCGGGGGCGTTGTGGTTGAAGCTTTCTTT.

This clonotype was recorded at least ten times. The chain carries TRBV7-2 and TRBJ2-3, with TRBD2 as a possible D gene (5 bases). The CDR3 consists of 14 residues. Germline V gene sequence: CDR1 SGHTA, CDR2 FQGNSA. Trimming stripped 5 bases from V and 2 bases from J, with 11 bases between. The CDR3: CASSHGLHTDTQYF. For the CDR3, the DNA is TGTGCCAGCAGCCACGGACTTCACACAGATACGCAGTATTTT. Based on the CDR3 plus reference TRBV7-2 and TRBJ2-3, the full variable domain is GAGVSQSPSNKVTEKGKDVELRCDPISGHTALYWYRQSLGQGLEFLIYFQGNSAPDKSGLPSDRFSAERTGGSVSTLTIQRTQQEDSAVYLCASSHGLHTDTQYFGPGTRLTVL.

This clonotype was seen at least ten times. The chain couples TRBV6-1 to TRBJ2-2; TRBD2 agrees at 9 bases. Trimming at V came to 6 bases and at J to 2 bases, leaving 16 bases not matched to a gene. Germline values: CDR1 MNHNS, CDR2 SASEGT. CDR3 size: 19 residues. The CDR3 loop is CASSQISGLAGLNTGELFF. CDR3 DNA sequence: TGTGCCAGCAGCCAGATCTCTGGGCTAGCGGGATTAAACACCGGGGAGCTGTTTTTT.

This clonotype has a count of ten or more. V is TRBV28 and J is TRBJ2-5; the match to TRBD2 covers 7 bases. Germline V gene sequence: CDR1 MDHEN, CDR2 SYDVKM. With 4 bases clipped from V and 5 bases from J, the junction kept 7 bases outside the gene matches. CDR3 length: 14 amino acids. The DNA for the CDR3 is TGTGCCAGCAGTTCGGCGGGAGTCTTGGAGACCCAGTACTTC. Its protein is CASSSAGVLETQYF.

This clonotype has ten or more counts. V gene TRBV15 combines with J gene TRBJ1-5; 7 nucleotides align to TRBD1. In germline, CDR1 is LNHNV, CDR2 YYDKDF (reference sequence). The CDR3 loop spans 16 amino acids. V was clipped by 3 bases and J by 4 bases; unmatched bases: 9. The DNA for the CDR3 is TGTGCCACCAGCAGTGAAAGACAGGGTCGGAATCAGCCCCAGCATTTT. Protein sequence: CATSSERQGRNQPQHF.

The CDR3: CASRFSGTGGHEAFF. Written as DNA, the CDR3 is TGTGCCAGCAGATTCTCCGGGACAGGGGGTCATGAAGCTTTCTTT. This chain joins TRBV5-6 and TRBJ1-1; 11 bases are shared with TRBD1. Trimming took 5 bases from V and 7 from J; bases not matched to a gene: 10. This CDR3 is built from 15 residues. Germline CDR1 is SGHDT and CDR2 is YYEEEE.

There are many counts of this clonotype. The rearrangement joins TRBV2 to TRBJ1-4; TRBD1 matches 7 bases. Germline trimming cut 5 bases from V and 7 bases from J; bases unmatched to any gene: 10. The CDR3 contains 15 residues. Germline loops: CDR1 SNHLY, CDR2 FYNNEI. The chain's CDR3 is CASSPDRDVGEKLFF. CDR3 nucleotides: TGTGCCAGCAGTCCCGACAGGGATGTGGGTGAAAAACTGTTTTTT.

This clonotype appeared many times. The gene calls are TRBV28 and TRBJ2-7; 9 bases match TRBD1. V shed 6 bases, J shed 5 bases, and the junction held 2 bases outside the gene matches. The germline V gene encodes CDR1 MDHEN and CDR2 SYDVKM. The CDR3 length is 12 residues. In DNA, the CDR3 is TGTGCCAGCAGACAGGGGGCCCACGAGCAGTACTTC. Amino acids: CASRQGAHEQYF.

A few counts support this clonotype. The J gene is TRBJ2-7, the V gene TRBV20-1; tentatively, D is TRBD1 or TRBD2 (7 bases each). Germline assignment: CDR1 DFQATT and CDR2 SNEGSKA (reference sequence). Between the trimmed V and J ends, which lost 2 bases and 0 bases, there was a span of 11 bases. CDR3 length: 14 amino acids. As DNA, the CDR3 is TGCAGTGCTAGATCAGGGGGGGACTCCTACGAGCAGTACTTC. Translated, it gives CSARSGGDSYEQYF.

The genes are TRBV10-2 and TRBJ2-3; D perhaps matches TRBD2 (5 bases). Germline CDR1 WSHSY, CDR2 SAAADI. The CDR3 sequence is 14 residues long. V gave up 6 bases and J gave up 2 bases, with 12 bases separating them. CDR3 in DNA: TGCGCCAGCAGGGCAAGCGGAACCACAGATACGCAGTATTTT. Residues: CASRASGTTDTQYF.

This clonotype came up many times. The genes are TRBV29-1 and TRBJ2-7; no firm D call. This CDR3 has 11 residues. In germline, CDR1 is SQVTM, CDR2 ANQGSEA. Trimming took off 6 bases at V and 6 bases at J, with 12 bases between the two ends. DNA for the CDR3: TGCAGCGTCCGGACGTTTGGCGAGCAGTACTTC. Amino acids: CSVRTFGEQYF.

This chain links TRBV7-6 with TRBJ2-3; D remains unclear. V lost 0 bases and J lost 6, with 7 bases in between. Germline CDR1 reads SGHVS; CDR2 reads FNYEAQ. The CDR3 spans 13 residues. The CDR3 nucleotides are TGTGCCAGCAGCTTAGCCCCGAGGGATACGCAGTATTTT. Translating it yields CASSLAPRDTQYF.

This clonotype was recorded at least ten times. The chain recombines TRBV10-3 with TRBJ2-2, with D possibly TRBD1 on 6 matching bases. This CDR3 spans 15 amino acids. The germline CDR1 and CDR2 sequences are ENHRY and SYGVKD. The V end was cut by 3 bases, the J end by 3 bases, with 11 bases between. Here the CDR3 reads CAISDQGLDTGELFF. In nucleotides, the CDR3 is TGTGCCATCAGTGATCAGGGGCTAGACACCGGGGAGCTGTTTTTT.